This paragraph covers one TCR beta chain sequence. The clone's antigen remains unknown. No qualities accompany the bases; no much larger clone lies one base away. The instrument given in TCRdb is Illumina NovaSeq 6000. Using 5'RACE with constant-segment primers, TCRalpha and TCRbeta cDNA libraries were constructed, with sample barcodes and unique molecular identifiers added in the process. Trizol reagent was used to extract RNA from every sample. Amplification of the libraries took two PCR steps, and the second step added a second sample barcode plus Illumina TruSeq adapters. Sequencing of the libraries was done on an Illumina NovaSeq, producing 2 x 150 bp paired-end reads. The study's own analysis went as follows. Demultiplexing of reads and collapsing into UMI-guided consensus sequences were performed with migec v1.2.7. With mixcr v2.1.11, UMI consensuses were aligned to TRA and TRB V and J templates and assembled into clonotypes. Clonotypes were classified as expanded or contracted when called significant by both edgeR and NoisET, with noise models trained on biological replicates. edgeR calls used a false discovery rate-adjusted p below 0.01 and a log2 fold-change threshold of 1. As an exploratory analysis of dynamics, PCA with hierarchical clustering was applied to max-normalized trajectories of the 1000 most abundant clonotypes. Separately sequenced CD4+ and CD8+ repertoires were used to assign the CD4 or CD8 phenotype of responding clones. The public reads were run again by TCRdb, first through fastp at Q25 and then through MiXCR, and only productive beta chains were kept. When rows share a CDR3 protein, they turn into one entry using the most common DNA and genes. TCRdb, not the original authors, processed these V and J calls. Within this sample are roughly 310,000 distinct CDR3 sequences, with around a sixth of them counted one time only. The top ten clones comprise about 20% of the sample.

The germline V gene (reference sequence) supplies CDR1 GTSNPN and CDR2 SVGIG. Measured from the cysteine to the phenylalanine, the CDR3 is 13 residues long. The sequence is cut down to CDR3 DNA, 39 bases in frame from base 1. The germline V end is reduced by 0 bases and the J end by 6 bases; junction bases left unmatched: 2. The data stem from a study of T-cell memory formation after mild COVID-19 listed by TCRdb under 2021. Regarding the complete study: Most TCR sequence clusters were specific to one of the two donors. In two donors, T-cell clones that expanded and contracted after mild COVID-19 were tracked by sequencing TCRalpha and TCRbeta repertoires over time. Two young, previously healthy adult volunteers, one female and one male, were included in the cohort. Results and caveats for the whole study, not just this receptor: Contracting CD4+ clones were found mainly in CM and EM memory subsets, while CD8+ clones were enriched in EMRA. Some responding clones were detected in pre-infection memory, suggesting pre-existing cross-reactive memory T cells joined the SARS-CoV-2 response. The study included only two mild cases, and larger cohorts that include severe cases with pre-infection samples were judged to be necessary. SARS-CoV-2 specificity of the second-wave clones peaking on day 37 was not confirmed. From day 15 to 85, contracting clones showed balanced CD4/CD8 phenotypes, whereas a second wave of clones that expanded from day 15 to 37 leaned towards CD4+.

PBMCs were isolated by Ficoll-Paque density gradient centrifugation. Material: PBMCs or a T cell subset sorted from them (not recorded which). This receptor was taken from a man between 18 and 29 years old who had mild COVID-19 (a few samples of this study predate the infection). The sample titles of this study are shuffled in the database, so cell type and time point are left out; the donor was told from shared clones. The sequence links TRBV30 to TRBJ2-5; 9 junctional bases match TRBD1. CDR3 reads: CAWSVQGAQTQYF. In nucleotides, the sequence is TGTGCCTGGAGTGTACAGGGGGCTCAGACCCAGTACTTC.